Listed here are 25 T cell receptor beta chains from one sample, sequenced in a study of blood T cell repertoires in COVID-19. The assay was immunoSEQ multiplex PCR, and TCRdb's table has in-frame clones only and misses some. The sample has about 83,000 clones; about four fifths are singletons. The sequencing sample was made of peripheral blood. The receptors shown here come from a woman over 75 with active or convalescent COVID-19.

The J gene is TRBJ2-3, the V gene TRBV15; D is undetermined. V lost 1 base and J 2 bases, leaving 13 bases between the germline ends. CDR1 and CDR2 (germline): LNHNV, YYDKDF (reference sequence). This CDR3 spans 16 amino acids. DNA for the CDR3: TGTGCCACCAGCAGAGTTAACCCGTTGGCCACAGATACGCAGTATTTT. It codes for CATSRVNPLATDTQYF.

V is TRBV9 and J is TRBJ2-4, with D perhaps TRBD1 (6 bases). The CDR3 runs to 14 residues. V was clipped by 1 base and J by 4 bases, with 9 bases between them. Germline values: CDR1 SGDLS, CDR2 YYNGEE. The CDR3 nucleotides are TGTGCCAGCAGCGTATCAGGGGTTAAAAACATTCAGTACTTC. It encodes CASSVSGVKNIQYF.

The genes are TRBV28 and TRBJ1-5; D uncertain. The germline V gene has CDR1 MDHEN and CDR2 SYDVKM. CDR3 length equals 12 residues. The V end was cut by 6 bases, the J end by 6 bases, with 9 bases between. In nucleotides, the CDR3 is TGTGCCAGCAGCCTGCTCGGTCAGCCCCAGCATTTT. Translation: CASSLLGQPQHF.

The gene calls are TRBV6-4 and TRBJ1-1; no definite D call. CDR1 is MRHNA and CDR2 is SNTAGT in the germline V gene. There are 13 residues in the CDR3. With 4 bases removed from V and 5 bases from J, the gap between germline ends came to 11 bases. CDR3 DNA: TGTGCCAGCAGTGTTTCCATACAGACTGAAGCTTTCTTT. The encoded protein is CASSVSIQTEAFF.

CDR3 bases: TGTGCCTGGACCCCGGGACACCGCACAGATACGCAGTATTTT. Translating it yields CAWTPGHRTDTQYF. The V gene is TRBV30, the J gene TRBJ2-3; D perhaps matches TRBD1 (6 bases). Trimming shortened V by 4 bases and J by 1 base, and 12 bases separated the two germline ends. This CDR3 contains 14 residues. Germline V gene data show CDR1 as GTSNPN and CDR2 as SVGIG (reference sequence).

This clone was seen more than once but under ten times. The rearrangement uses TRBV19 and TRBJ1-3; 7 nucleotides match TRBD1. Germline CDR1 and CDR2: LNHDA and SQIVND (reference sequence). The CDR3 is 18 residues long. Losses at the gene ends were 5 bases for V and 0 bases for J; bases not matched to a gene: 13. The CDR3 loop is CASSSIPGQHSSGNTIYF. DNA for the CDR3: TGTGCCAGTAGTTCAATACCGGGACAGCACAGCTCTGGAAACACCATATATTTT.

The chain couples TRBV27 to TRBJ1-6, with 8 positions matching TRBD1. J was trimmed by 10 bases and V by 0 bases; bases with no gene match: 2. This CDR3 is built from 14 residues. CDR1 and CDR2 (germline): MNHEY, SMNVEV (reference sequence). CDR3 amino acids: CASSLSYRGSPLHF. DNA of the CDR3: TGTGCCAGCAGTTTATCGTACAGGGGGTCACCCCTCCACTTT.

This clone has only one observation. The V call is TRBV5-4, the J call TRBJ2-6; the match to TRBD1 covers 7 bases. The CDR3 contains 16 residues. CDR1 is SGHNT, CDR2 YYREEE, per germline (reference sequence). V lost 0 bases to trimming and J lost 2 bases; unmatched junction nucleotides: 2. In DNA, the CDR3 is TGTGCCAGCAGCTTGGTAGGGGGCGCTGGGGCCAACGTCCTGACTTTC. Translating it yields CASSLVGGAGANVLTF.

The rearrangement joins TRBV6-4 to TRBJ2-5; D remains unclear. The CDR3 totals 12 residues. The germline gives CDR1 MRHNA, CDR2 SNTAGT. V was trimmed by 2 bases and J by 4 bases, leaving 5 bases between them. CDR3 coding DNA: TGTGCCAGCAGTGACGGGCGAGAGACCCAGTACTTC. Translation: CASSDGRETQYF.

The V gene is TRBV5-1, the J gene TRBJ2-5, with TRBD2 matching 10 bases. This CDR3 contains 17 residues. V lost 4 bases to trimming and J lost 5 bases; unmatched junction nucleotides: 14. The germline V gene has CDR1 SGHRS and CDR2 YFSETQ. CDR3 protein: CASSPSDERGGRETQYF. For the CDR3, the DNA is TGCGCCAGCAGCCCCTCGGACGAGCGGGGGGGCCGGGAGACCCAGTACTTC.

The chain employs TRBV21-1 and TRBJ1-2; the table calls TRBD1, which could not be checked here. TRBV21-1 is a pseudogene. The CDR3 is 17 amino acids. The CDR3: CASSKVLRDTNVPGYTF. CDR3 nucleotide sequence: TGTGCCAGCAGCAAAGTTCTCAGGGATACTAACGTACCCGGCTACACCTTC.

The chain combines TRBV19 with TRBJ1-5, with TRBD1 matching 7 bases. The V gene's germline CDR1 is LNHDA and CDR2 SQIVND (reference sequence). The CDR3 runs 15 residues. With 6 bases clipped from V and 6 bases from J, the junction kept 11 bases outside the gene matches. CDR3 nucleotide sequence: TGTGCCAGTAGCCTGACAGGGAACGGTATTCAGCCCCAGCATTTT. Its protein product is CASSLTGNGIQPQHF.

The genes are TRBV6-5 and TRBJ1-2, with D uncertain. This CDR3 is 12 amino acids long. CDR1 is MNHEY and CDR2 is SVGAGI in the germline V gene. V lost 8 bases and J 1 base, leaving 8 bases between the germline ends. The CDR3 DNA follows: TGTGCCAGCGGCGGCGGTAACTATGGCTACACCTTC. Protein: CASGGGNYGYTF.

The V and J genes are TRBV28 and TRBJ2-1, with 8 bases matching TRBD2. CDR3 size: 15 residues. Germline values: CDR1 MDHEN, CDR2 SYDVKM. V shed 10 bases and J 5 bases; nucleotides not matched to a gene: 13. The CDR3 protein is CAMTRGGGLNNEQFF. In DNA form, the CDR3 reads TGTGCCATGACCCGGGGCGGGGGGTTAAACAATGAGCAGTTCTTC.

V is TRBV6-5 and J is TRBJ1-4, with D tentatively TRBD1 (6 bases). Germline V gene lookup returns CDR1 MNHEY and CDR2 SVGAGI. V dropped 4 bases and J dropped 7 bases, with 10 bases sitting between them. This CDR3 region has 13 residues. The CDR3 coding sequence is TGTGCCAGCAGTTTTTTCAGGGGTGAAAAACTGTTTTTT. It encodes CASSFFRGEKLFF.

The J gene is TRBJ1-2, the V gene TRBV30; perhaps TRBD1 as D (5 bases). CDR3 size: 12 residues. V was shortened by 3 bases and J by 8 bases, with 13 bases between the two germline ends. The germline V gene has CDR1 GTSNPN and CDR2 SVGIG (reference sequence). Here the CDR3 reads CAWRPPGGGYTF. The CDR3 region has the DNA TGTGCCTGGAGGCCCCCCGGGGGGGGCTACACCTTC.

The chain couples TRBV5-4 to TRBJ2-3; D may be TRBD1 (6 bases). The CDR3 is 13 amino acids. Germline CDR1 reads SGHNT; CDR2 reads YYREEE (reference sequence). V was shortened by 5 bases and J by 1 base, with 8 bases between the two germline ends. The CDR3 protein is CASSKGGTDTQYF. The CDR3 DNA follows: TGTGCCAGCAGTAAGGGGGGCACAGATACGCAGTATTTT.

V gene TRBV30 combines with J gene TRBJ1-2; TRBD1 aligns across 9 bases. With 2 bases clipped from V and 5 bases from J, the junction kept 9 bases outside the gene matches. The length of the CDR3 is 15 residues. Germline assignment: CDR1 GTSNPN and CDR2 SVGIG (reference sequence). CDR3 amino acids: CAWSSGTGRSYGYTF. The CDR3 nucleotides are TGTGCCTGGAGTTCAGGGACAGGGCGCTCATATGGCTACACCTTC.

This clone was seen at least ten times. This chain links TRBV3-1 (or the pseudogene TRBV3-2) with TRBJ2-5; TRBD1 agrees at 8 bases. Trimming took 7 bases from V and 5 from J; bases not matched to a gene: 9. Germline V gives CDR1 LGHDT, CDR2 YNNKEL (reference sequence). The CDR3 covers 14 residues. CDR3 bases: TGTGCCAGCAAAGAGACAGGGGCTGGGGAGACCCAGTACTTC. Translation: CASKETGAGETQYF.

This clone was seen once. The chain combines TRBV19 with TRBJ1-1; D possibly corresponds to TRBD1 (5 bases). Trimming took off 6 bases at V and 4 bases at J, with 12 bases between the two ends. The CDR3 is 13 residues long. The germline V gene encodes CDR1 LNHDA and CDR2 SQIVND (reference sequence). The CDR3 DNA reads TGTGCCAGTAGCTTCGGGGGGGTCACTGAAGCTTTCTTT. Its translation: CASSFGGVTEAFF.

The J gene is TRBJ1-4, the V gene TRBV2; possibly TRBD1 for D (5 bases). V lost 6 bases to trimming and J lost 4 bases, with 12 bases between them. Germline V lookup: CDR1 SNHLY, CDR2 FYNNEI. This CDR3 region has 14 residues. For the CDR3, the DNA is TGTGCCAGCAGGGGGCGGGACGGTAATGAAAAACTGTTTTTT. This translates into CASRGRDGNEKLFF.

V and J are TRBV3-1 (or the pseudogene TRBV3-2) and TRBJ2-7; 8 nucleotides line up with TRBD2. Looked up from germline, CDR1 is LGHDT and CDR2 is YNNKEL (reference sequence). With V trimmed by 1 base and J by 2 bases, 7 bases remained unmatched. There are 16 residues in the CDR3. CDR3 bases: TGTGCCAGCAGCCAAGTGGCGCGGGGGGCCCCCTACGAGCAGTACTTC. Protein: CASSQVARGAPYEQYF.

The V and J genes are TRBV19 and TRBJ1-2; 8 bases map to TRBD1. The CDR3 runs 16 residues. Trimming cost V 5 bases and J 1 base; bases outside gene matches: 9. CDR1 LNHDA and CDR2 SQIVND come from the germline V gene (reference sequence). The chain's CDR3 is CASSPKTGANNYGYTF. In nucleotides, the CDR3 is TGTGCCAGTAGTCCGAAGACAGGGGCAAATAACTATGGCTACACCTTC.

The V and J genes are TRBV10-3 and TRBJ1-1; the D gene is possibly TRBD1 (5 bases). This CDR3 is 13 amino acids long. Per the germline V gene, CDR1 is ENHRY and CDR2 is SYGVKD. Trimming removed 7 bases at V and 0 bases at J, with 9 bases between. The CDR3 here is CAIMRDLNTEAFF. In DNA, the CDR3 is TGTGCCATCATGCGGGACTTGAACACTGAAGCTTTCTTT.

CDR3 residues: CASSPRTGGLLDYGYTF. The DNA of the CDR3 is TGTGCCAGCAGCCCCAGGACAGGGGGGCTCTTGGACTATGGCTACACCTTC. J is TRBJ1-2 and V is TRBV7-6, with 10 positions matching TRBD1. Germline V gene sequence: CDR1 SGHVS, CDR2 FNYEAQ. The trim removed 5 bases at V and 3 bases at J, leaving 12 bases unmatched. The CDR3 loop spans 17 amino acids.